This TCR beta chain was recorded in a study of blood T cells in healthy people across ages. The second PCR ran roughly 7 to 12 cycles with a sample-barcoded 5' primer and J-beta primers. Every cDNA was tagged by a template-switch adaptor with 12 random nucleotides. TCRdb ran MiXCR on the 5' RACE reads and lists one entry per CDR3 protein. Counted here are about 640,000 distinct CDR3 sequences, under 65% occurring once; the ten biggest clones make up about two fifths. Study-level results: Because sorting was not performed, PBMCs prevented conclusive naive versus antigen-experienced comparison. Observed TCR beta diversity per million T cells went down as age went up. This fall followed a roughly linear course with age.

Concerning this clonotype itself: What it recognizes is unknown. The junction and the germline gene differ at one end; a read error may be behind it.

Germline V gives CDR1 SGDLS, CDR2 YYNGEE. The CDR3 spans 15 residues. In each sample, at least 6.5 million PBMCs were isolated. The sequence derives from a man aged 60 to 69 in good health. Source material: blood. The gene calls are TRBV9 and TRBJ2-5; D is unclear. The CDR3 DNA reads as TGTGCCAGCAGCGCTGGTAGCCAGTTCCAAGAGACCCTGTACTTC. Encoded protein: CASSAGSQFQETLYF.